A single sample is the source of the 18 T cell receptor beta chains below, sequenced in a study of blood T cell repertoires in COVID-19. TCRdb's table, derived via immunoSEQ multiplex PCR, lists solely in-frame clones and lacks some. The table lists 200,000 to 300,000 clones, 85% to 90% of them singletons. The material sequenced was peripheral blood. These TCRs come from a woman between 35 and 50 years old with acute or convalescent COVID-19.

By share of the sample, this clone is medium-sized. This rearrangement joins TRBV11-2 to TRBJ1-1, with D possibly matching TRBD1 (6 bases). Deletions cut 5 bases from V and 1 base from J, with 14 bases between. This CDR3 region has 15 residues. Germline lookup yields CDR1 SGHAT and CDR2 FQNNGV. CDR3: CASSPYPTGNTEAFF. CDR3 DNA sequence: TGTGCCAGCAGCCCCTACCCGACAGGGAACACTGAAGCTTTCTTT.

V is TRBV27 and J is TRBJ1-6; 7 nucleotides line up with TRBD1. The CDR3 extends over 13 amino acids. Germline V gene sequence: CDR1 MNHEY, CDR2 SMNVEV (reference sequence). J gave up 15 bases and V 6 bases, and 11 bases lay outside the gene matches. Here the CDR3 DNA reads TGTGCCAGCAGCAACTACAGGGGATTCGGCCTCCACTTT. Amino acids: CASSNYRGFGLHF.

The chain employs TRBV4-2 and TRBJ1-2; a possible D gene is TRBD1 (6 bases). This CDR3 contains 15 residues. Per germline, CDR1 LGHNA and CDR2 YNFKEQ. V lost 0 bases, J lost 5 bases, and 13 bases lay in between. The CDR3 nucleotides are TGTGCCAGCAGCCAAGAACGCAGGGGAGCATATGGCTACACCTTC. Its translation is CASSQERRGAYGYTF.

The gene calls are TRBV5-1 and TRBJ1-6, with a possible D match to TRBD1 (6 bases). Trimming left V 0 bases short and J 10 bases short, with 14 bases between. Germline V gene lookup returns CDR1 SGHRS and CDR2 YFSETQ. The CDR3 covers 15 residues. CDR3 sequence reads: CASSLEQGRGSPLHF. Here the CDR3 DNA reads TGCGCCAGCAGCTTGGAGCAGGGGAGAGGATCACCCCTCCACTTT.

The chain recombines TRBV30 with TRBJ1-1, with D tentatively TRBD1 (6 bases). V lost 4 bases to trimming and J lost 4 bases, with 13 bases between them. This CDR3 region has 13 residues. CDR1 and CDR2 from the germline V gene are GTSNPN and SVGIG (reference sequence). CDR3: CAWTGQRGTEAFF. In DNA form, the CDR3 reads TGTGCCTGGACGGGACAAAGGGGCACTGAAGCTTTCTTT.

V is TRBV10-3 and J is TRBJ2-3; 7 nucleotides match TRBD2. The V gene end was trimmed by 3 bases and the J gene end by 3 bases; junction bases not matched to a gene: 12. Germline-derived CDR1 and CDR2 are ENHRY and SYGVKD. The CDR3 has 17 residues. The CDR3 here is CAISERFGGGYTDTQYF. The CDR3 DNA reads as TGTGCCATCAGTGAAAGGTTCGGCGGGGGTTATACAGATACGCAGTATTTT.

This clone was counted once. The chain recombines TRBV30 with TRBJ2-3; 7 nucleotides line up with TRBD2. The V segment lost 5 bases and the J segment 3 bases; nucleotides outside the gene matches: 8. Germline-derived CDR1 and CDR2 are GTSNPN and SVGIG (reference sequence). This CDR3 region has 14 residues. The CDR3 spells CAWSRGGGTDTQYF. The CDR3 DNA reads as TGTGCCTGGTCGAGGGGCGGGGGTACAGATACGCAGTATTTT.

The genes are TRBV15 and TRBJ1-5; D is ambiguous. Germline values: CDR1 LNHNV, CDR2 YYDKDF (reference sequence). This CDR3 has 16 amino acids. The V and J ends lost 0 bases and 0 bases respectively, with 9 bases between them. CDR3 in amino acids: CATSRDLGNSNQPQHF. CDR3 DNA sequence: TGTGCCACCAGCAGAGATCTGGGCAATAGCAATCAGCCCCAGCATTTT. The whole variable domain, remainder taken from reference TRBV15 and TRBJ1-5, is DAMVIQNPRYQVTQFGKPVTLSCSQTLNHNVMYWYQQKSSQAPKLLFHYYDKDFNNEADTPDNFQSRRPNTSFCFLDIRSPGLGDTAMYLCATSRDLGNSNQPQHFGDGTRLSIL.

The J gene is TRBJ1-6, the V gene TRBV5-6, with TRBD1 matching 9 bases. The CDR3 extends over 14 amino acids. Germline trimming cut 4 bases from V and 10 bases from J; bases unmatched to any gene: 6. Germline V CDR1 and CDR2: SGHDT, YYEEEE. The CDR3 region has the DNA TGTGCCAGCAGCCCCGGGACAGGGATGTCACCCCTCCACTTT. Translation gives CASSPGTGMSPLHF.

This sequence joins TRBV2 and TRBJ2-7; a weak D match, TRBD1 (5 bases). Trimming removed 5 bases at V and 2 bases at J, with 16 bases between. CDR1 is SNHLY, CDR2 FYNNEI, per germline. The CDR3 is made up of 15 amino acids. The CDR3 loop reads CASSIPRQSTYEQYV. CDR3 coding DNA: TGTGCCAGCAGTATCCCCCGACAGTCTACCTACGAGCAGTACGTC.

The V and J genes are TRBV5-8 and TRBJ1-3; possibly TRBD1 for D (6 bases). CDR3 length: 15 amino acids. V was shortened by 0 bases and J by 5 bases, with 12 bases between the two germline ends. Germline CDR1 and CDR2: SGHTS and YDEGEE. CDR3 nucleotide sequence: TGTGCCAGCAGCTTGGAGGTGGACAGCCGAAACACCATATATTTT. It is translated as CASSLEVDSRNTIYF.

In its sample, this clone was seen a few times. V is TRBV24-1 and J is TRBJ2-2; TRBD1 is a possible D gene (6 bases). Trimming removed 4 bases from V and 0 bases from J, with 8 bases in between. This CDR3 has 15 amino acids. CDR1 and CDR2 (germline): KGHDR, SFDVKD. The CDR3 coding sequence is TGTGCCACCAGTGAAGCAGGGGCGAACACCGGGGAGCTGTTTTTT. It yields the protein CATSEAGANTGELFF.

DNA of the CDR3: TGTGCCAGCAGCTTAGGGGGCAGGGGTAATGAAAAACTGTTTTTT. Its translation is CASSLGGRGNEKLFF. The gene calls are TRBV7-2 and TRBJ1-4, with D possibly matching TRBD1 (6 bases). The germline V and J ends were trimmed by 1 base and 4 bases, with 10 bases remaining between them. Per the germline V gene, CDR1 is SGHTA and CDR2 is FQGNSA. The CDR3 consists of 15 residues. The full variable domain, in which reference TRBV7-2 and TRBJ1-4 provide the parts outside the CDR3, is GAGVSQSPSNKVTEKGKDVELRCDPISGHTALYWYRQSLGQGLEFLIYFQGNSAPDKSGLPSDRFSAERTGGSVSTLTIQRTQQEDSAVYLCASSLGGRGNEKLFFGSGTQLSVL.

This rearrangement joins TRBV3-1 (or the pseudogene TRBV3-2) to TRBJ1-4; a possible D gene is TRBD1 (6 bases). This CDR3 spans 14 amino acids. The ends were cut back, 4 bases at V and 7 bases at J, with 13 bases in the middle. The germline CDR1 and CDR2 sequences are LGHDT and YNNKEL (reference sequence). CDR3 sequence (DNA): TGTGCCAGCAGCCCCCTACAGGGAAGTGAAAAACTGTTTTTT. This translates into CASSPLQGSEKLFF.

This CDR3 reads CSASGGELSNQPQHF. The DNA of the CDR3 is TGCAGTGCTAGTGGGGGGGAGTTAAGCAATCAGCCCCAGCATTTT. The chain employs TRBV20-1 and TRBJ1-5; TRBD1 is a possible D gene (5 bases). Trimming took off 3 bases at V and 1 base at J, with 13 bases between the two ends. The germline V gene has CDR1 DFQATT and CDR2 SNEGSKA (reference sequence). The CDR3 has 15 residues.

The chain has TRBV9 and TRBJ2-1; tentative D call: TRBD1 (6 bases). The CDR3 runs to 15 residues. Germline V CDR1 and CDR2: SGDLS, YYNGEE. Trimming left V 3 bases short and J 8 bases short, with 18 bases between. CDR3 coding DNA: TGTGCCAGCAGCGACCGGGACACTCTCCCGGATGAGCAGTTCTTC. Protein product: CASSDRDTLPDEQFF. Supplemented by reference TRBV9 and TRBJ2-1, the full variable domain reads DSGVTQTPKHLITATGQRVTLRCSPRSGDLSVYWYQQSLDQGLQFLIQYYNGEERAKGNILERFSAQQFPDLHSELNLSSLELGDSALYFCASSDRDTLPDEQFFGPGTRLTVL.

This clone was observed a single time. The rearrangement links TRBV10-1 to TRBJ1-1; no clear D gene. This CDR3 contains 14 residues. CDR1 and CDR2 (germline): WNHNN, SYGVQD (reference sequence). V was clipped by 4 bases and J by 0 bases, with 9 bases between them. The CDR3 DNA sequence: TGCGCCAGCAGTGCTCAGGTGATGAACACTGAAGCTTTCTTT. Its protein is CASSAQVMNTEAFF.

The rearrangement uses TRBV18 and TRBJ2-3; tentatively, D is TRBD1 (5 bases). V lost 4 bases and J lost 3, with 17 bases in between. CDR1 is KGHSH, CDR2 LQKENI, per germline. The CDR3 is 16 residues long. The DNA of the CDR3 is TGTGCCAGCTCACGATACGGTCCAGGGTCAACAGATACGCAGTATTTT. Translated: CASSRYGPGSTDTQYF.